This T cell receptor (beta chain) was sequenced during a study of blood T cell repertoires in COVID-19. V lost 0 bases to trimming and J lost 1 base; unmatched junction nucleotides: 3. CDR1 and CDR2 (germline): SGHRS, YFSETQ. This CDR3 spans 16 amino acids. Libraries were prepared by immunoSEQ multiplex PCR; TCRdb keeps only in-frame clonotypes and omits some of them. This repertoire shows about 300,000 clones, 85% found once; its top ten account for around 2.3%. The TCR comes from a woman aged 45-59 years who had recovered from COVID-19. Sequencing used PBMCs or T cells enriched from blood (not recorded which). The rearrangement joins TRBV5-1 to TRBJ2-3, with 9 nucleotides matching TRBD2. CDR3 DNA: TGCGCCAGCAGCTTGGGTAGCGGGAGTGGCACAGATACGCAGTATTTT. As protein: CASSLGSGSGTDTQYF. The entire variable domain, with the rest obtained from reference TRBV5-1 and TRBJ2-3, is as follows: KAGVTQTPRYLIKTRGQQVTLSCSPISGHRSVSWYQQTPGQGLQFLFEYFSETQRNKGNFPGRFSGRQFSNSRSEMNVSTLELGDSALYLCASSLGSGSGTDTQYFGPGTRLTVL.